This paragraph covers one TCR beta chain sequence. The data stem from a study of shared T cell receptors in the human thymus. Germline V gene sequence: CDR1 LGHNT, CDR2 FRNRAP. This CDR3 spans 17 amino acids. The ends were cut back, 2 bases at V and 0 bases at J, with 14 bases in the middle. TCRdb keeps only in-frame clones here, not all; method: immunoSEQ multiplex PCR. The sample contains 720,000 or so clones, around 85% of which appear only once. The data also belong to a second study, concerning human thymus T cells.

Sequencing used thymocytes. This receptor was taken from a girl under three years old with a congenital heart defect. The V and J genes are TRBV12-5 and TRBJ1-5; a weak D match, TRBD1 (6 bases). CDR3 amino acids: CASGLTPYRDSNQPQHF. For the CDR3, the DNA is TGTGCTAGTGGTTTGACCCCATACAGGGATAGCAATCAGCCCCAGCATTTT.